This TCR beta chain was documented in a study of blood T cell repertoires in COVID-19. Turning to the study itself: The cDNA or gDNA used as material had been derived from T cells, B-cell-depleted T cells, or PBMCs.

Per the study methods: Counts of nucleated cells, estimated from reference gene primer amplification, were obtained. The assay was immunoSEQ multiplex PCR, and TCRdb's table has in-frame clones only and misses some. That table gives V, J and clone size, and the DNA gave D and trimming. This sample yields around 100,000 clones, of which about nine tenths are seen a single time; about 5% belongs to the top ten. Germline CDR1 SGHTA, CDR2 FQGNSA. J lost 4 bases, V lost 7 bases, and 7 bases had no gene match. The CDR3 is made up of 15 amino acids. The sequence was obtained from a woman at least 80 years old with acute or convalescent COVID-19. The chain uses TRBV7-2 and TRBJ2-3; 11 bases line up with TRBD2. Sequenced material: peripheral blood. CDR3 residues: CASTLSGGVADTQYF. The CDR3 nucleotides read TGTGCCAGCACCCTTAGCGGGGGGGTGGCAGATACGCAGTATTTT.